The 26 T cell receptor beta chains in this list originate from one sample, sequenced in a study of vaccination effects on CD4 cells after COVID-19. The assay was immunoSEQ multiplex PCR, and TCRdb's table has in-frame clones only and misses some. The sample has about 73,000 clones, around 78% seen once. These receptors lack a known antigen. Expansion with viral peptide pools was applied to antigen-specific CD4+ T cells by the ViraFEST assay prior to sequencing. CD4+ T cells were isolated after about nine days of culture. Nucleocapsid antibodies were negative in the vaccine recipients, who had never had SARS-CoV-2 infection. This material consisted of CD4+ T cells from PBMCs cultured with SARS-CoV-2 spike peptides, taken before COVID-19 vaccination. The receptors were sampled from a human donor who received a COVID-19 vaccine.

The chain uses TRBV10-2 and TRBJ2-2, with a possible D match to TRBD1 (5 bases). V was clipped by 9 bases and J by 4 bases, with 12 bases between them. This CDR3 spans 13 amino acids. Per the germline V gene, CDR1 is WSHSY and CDR2 is SAAADI. The DNA for the CDR3 is TGCGCCAGTACCAGGGTGAGCACCGGGGAGCTGTTTTTT. It translates to CASTRVSTGELFF.

The rearrangement uses TRBV6-6 and TRBJ1-1, with TRBD1 matching over 8 bases. In germline, CDR1 is MNHNY, CDR2 SVGAGI (reference sequence). Trimming took 5 bases from V and 2 from J; bases not matched to a gene: 7. CDR3 length equals 15 residues. The CDR3 sequence is CASSNPQGANTEAFF. The CDR3, as DNA: TGTGCCAGCAGTAACCCCCAGGGGGCAAACACTGAAGCTTTCTTT.

This clone turned up a few times. V usage is TRBV7-3 and J usage is TRBJ1-5; no reliable D call. Germline V gene data show CDR1 as SGHTA and CDR2 as FQGTGA. V lost 10 bases, J lost 6 bases, and 10 bases lay in between. The CDR3 has 11 amino acids. Here the CDR3 reads CAKKGFQPQHF. The CDR3 region has the DNA TGTGCCAAGAAAGGGTTTCAGCCCCAGCATTTT.

The genes are TRBV14 and TRBJ1-3; tentatively, D is TRBD1 (6 bases). The CDR3 is 16 amino acids. V lost 3 bases to trimming and J lost 3 bases, with 15 bases between them. CDR1 is SGHDN, CDR2 FVKESK, per germline. The CDR3 DNA sequence: TGTGCCAGCAGCCAGAGCAGGGGTGCTTTTGGAAACACCATATATTTT. It translates to CASSQSRGAFGNTIYF.

This rearrangement joins TRBV6-5 to TRBJ2-5; D possibly corresponds to TRBD2 (7 bases). CDR1 and CDR2 from the germline V gene are MNHEY and SVGAGI. Trimming removed 7 bases at V and 5 bases at J, with 17 bases between. The CDR3 runs 14 residues. The CDR3 sequence: CASTSPGGRETQYF. Here the CDR3 DNA reads TGTGCCAGCACCTCACCCGGGGGGCGGGAGACCCAGTACTTC.

The chain couples TRBV4-2 to TRBJ2-5, with 11 positions matching TRBD2. The V gene end was trimmed by 0 bases and the J gene end by 5 bases; junction bases not matched to a gene: 5. The CDR3 contains 16 residues. CDR1 LGHNA and CDR2 YNFKEQ come from the germline V gene. The DNA for the CDR3 is TGTGCCAGCAGCCAAGATCTAGCGGGGGGCCTGGAGACCCAGTACTTC. Protein product: CASSQDLAGGLETQYF.

Details on this clone: A read error may account for a junction end that differs from germline. The rearrangement joins TRBV5-6 to TRBJ2-5; 7 bases align to TRBD1. CDR1 and CDR2 from the germline V gene are SGHDT and YYEEEE. The CDR3 covers 13 residues. CDR3 sequence: CASSLGQGVIRDF. CDR3 sequence (DNA): TGTGCCAGCAGCTTGGGTCAGGGGGTGATTCGGGACTTC.

The rearrangement joins TRBV19 to TRBJ1-2, with D tentatively TRBD1 (5 bases). This CDR3 contains 16 residues. Trimming pared 5 bases from V and 2 bases from J, leaving 18 bases between. The germline V gene has CDR1 LNHDA and CDR2 SQIVND (reference sequence). DNA of the CDR3: TGTGCCAGTAGTTATACGCGGGGCCTGGGAAACTATGGCTACACCTTC. Translating gives CASSYTRGLGNYGYTF. Full variable domain (outside the CDR3, taken from reference TRBV19 and TRBJ1-2): DGGITQSPKYLFRKEGQNVTLSCEQNLNHDAMYWYRQDPGQGLRLIYYSQIVNDFQKGDIAEGYSVSREKKESFPLTVTSAQKNPTAFYLCASSYTRGLGNYGYTFGSGTRLTVV.

The genes are TRBV24-1 and TRBJ2-5, with D possibly being TRBD1 (7 bases). The CDR3 spans 18 residues. V lost 3 bases, J lost 3 bases, and 22 bases lay in between. Germline CDR1 reads KGHDR; CDR2 reads SFDVKD. CDR3 sequence reads: CATSDLKPGQAGKETQYF. The CDR3, as DNA: TGTGCCACCAGTGATCTGAAACCAGGACAGGCGGGGAAAGAGACCCAGTACTTC.

In this sample, this clone turned up once. The chain joins TRBV7-6 to TRBJ2-5; D may be TRBD1 (6 bases). V was trimmed by 3 bases and J by 5 bases, leaving 16 bases between them. There are 15 residues in the CDR3. The V gene's germline CDR1 is SGHVS and CDR2 FNYEAQ. The CDR3 reads CASSLGATAGETQYF. For the CDR3, the DNA is TGTGCCAGCAGCTTGGGGGCTACGGCGGGCGAGACCCAGTACTTC.

The J gene is TRBJ2-7, the V gene TRBV3-1 (or the pseudogene TRBV3-2); D uncertain. From germline, CDR1 is LGHDT and CDR2 YNNKEL (reference sequence). Trimming removed 0 bases at V and 3 bases at J, with 24 bases between. This CDR3 region has 19 residues. CDR3 in amino acids: CASSQDGQRRLSLLYEQYV. Written as DNA, the CDR3 is TGTGCCAGCAGCCAAGATGGCCAGAGAAGGTTGTCTCTACTCTACGAGCAGTACGTC.

This clone is medium-sized within its sample. V usage is TRBV7-8 and J usage is TRBJ2-3; 8 bases align to TRBD2. The ends lost 0 bases at V and 0 bases at J; junction bases unmatched: 8. The CDR3 length is 18 residues. Germline V CDR1 and CDR2: SGHVS, FQNEAQ. Here the CDR3 DNA reads TGTGCCAGCAGCTTAGCCGATTCGGGAGGGCCTAGCACAGATACGCAGTATTTT. Translating gives CASSLADSGGPSTDTQYF.

This clone was recorded once. V is TRBV6-2 or TRBV6-3 and J is TRBJ2-5; D call uncertain. Germline V gene sequence: CDR1 MNHEY, CDR2 SVGEGT. The CDR3 has 14 residues. Trimming shortened V by 4 bases and J by 2 bases, and 11 bases separated the two germline ends. DNA for the CDR3: TGTGCCAGCAGTTCACATACGGCTCAAGAGACCCAGTACTTC. Residues: CASSSHTAQETQYF.

CDR3 sequence reads: CASSLGLSGGAYNEQFF. The CDR3 region has the DNA TGTGCCAGCAGCTTAGGTTTATCGGGGGGGGCCTACAATGAGCAGTTCTTC. The rearrangement links TRBV7-2 to TRBJ2-1, with 8 bases aligning to TRBD2. The germline V gene encodes CDR1 SGHTA and CDR2 FQGNSA. V dropped 1 base and J dropped 2; count of bases not matched to a gene: 7. The CDR3 runs 17 residues.

This rearrangement joins TRBV6-5 to TRBJ2-2; D is ambiguous. The V end was cut by 5 bases, the J end by 6 bases, with 7 bases between. Germline V gives CDR1 MNHEY, CDR2 SVGAGI. This CDR3 comprises 12 residues. The CDR3 DNA is TGTGCCAGCAGTCACAGAGCCGGGGAGCTGTTTTTT. It specifies CASSHRAGELFF.

The chain couples TRBV5-5 to TRBJ1-4; possibly TRBD1 for D (5 bases). This CDR3 contains 20 residues. Germline values: CDR1 SGHKS, CDR2 YYEKEE (reference sequence). V lost 3 bases to trimming and J lost 3 bases, with 27 bases between them. Written as DNA, the CDR3 is TGTGCCAGCAGCTCGGCGAAGCATTCGGGGCCGACTTTTTCTAATGAAAAACTGTTTTTT. Its translation is CASSSAKHSGPTFSNEKLFF.

V usage is TRBV9 and J usage is TRBJ2-3; D gene unclear. Per germline, CDR1 SGDLS and CDR2 YYNGEE. Trimming left V 3 bases short and J 5 bases short, with 10 bases between. CDR3 length equals 13 residues. The CDR3 DNA follows: TGTGCCAGCAGCGCCCGAGTTTTAGATACGCAGTATTTT. It codes for CASSARVLDTQYF.

The rearrangement links TRBV10-2 to TRBJ1-5; weak D call: TRBD1 (5 bases). Between the trimmed V and J ends, which lost 0 bases and 6 bases, there was a span of 9 bases. The CDR3 extends over 14 amino acids. The germline V gene encodes CDR1 WSHSY and CDR2 SAAADI. The CDR3 is CASSESSGSQPQHF. The DNA for the CDR3 is TGCGCCAGCAGTGAGTCGTCAGGGAGTCAGCCCCAGCATTTT.

This sequence joins TRBV3-1 (or the pseudogene TRBV3-2) and TRBJ1-4; the D is unclear. The length of the CDR3 is 13 residues. CDR1 is LGHDT and CDR2 is YNNKEL in the germline V gene (reference sequence). The V and J ends lost 4 bases and 5 bases respectively, with 8 bases between them. The CDR3 sequence is CASSPRENEKLFF. DNA of the CDR3: TGTGCCAGCAGCCCTAGGGAGAATGAAAAACTGTTTTTT.

The CDR3 is CSAGPYNEQFF. DNA for the CDR3: TGCAGCGCTGGCCCCTACAATGAGCAGTTCTTC. The genes are TRBV29-1 and TRBJ2-1; D is ambiguous. The CDR3 extends over 11 amino acids. The ends were cut back, 7 bases at V and 2 bases at J, with 6 bases in the middle. Germline lookup yields CDR1 SQVTM and CDR2 ANQGSEA.

V usage is TRBV9 and J usage is TRBJ2-3; the D gene is possibly TRBD2 (5 bases). Germline V gene lookup returns CDR1 SGDLS and CDR2 YYNGEE. V shed 0 bases and J shed 2 bases, with 10 bases lying between them. The CDR3 is 15 amino acids. The CDR3 DNA reads as TGTGCCAGCAGCGTAGATGGGAGAGTCACAGATACGCAGTATTTT. The encoded protein is CASSVDGRVTDTQYF. Variable domain in full (rest from reference TRBV9 and TRBJ2-3): DSGVTQTPKHLITATGQRVTLRCSPRSGDLSVYWYQQSLDQGLQFLIQYYNGEERAKGNILERFSAQQFPDLHSELNLSSLELGDSALYFCASSVDGRVTDTQYFGPGTRLTVL.

The chain couples TRBV27 to TRBJ2-5; D unclear. Trimming removed 8 bases at V and 4 bases at J, with 11 bases between. The CDR3 runs to 12 residues. Germline values: CDR1 MNHEY, CDR2 SMNVEV (reference sequence). This chain's CDR3 is CASPRFRETQYF. Here the CDR3 DNA reads TGTGCCAGCCCCCGGTTCAGAGAGACCCAGTACTTC.

The chain couples TRBV18 to TRBJ2-7; D possibly corresponds to TRBD1 (6 bases). Deletions cut 3 bases from V and 9 bases from J, with 18 bases between. From germline, CDR1 is KGHSH and CDR2 LQKENI. The CDR3 runs 14 residues. The CDR3 nucleotides read TGTGCCAGCTCACCTCAACAGGGATTCCTAGGGCAGTACGTC. Translated: CASSPQQGFLGQYV.

J is TRBJ2-3 and V is TRBV27; D is uncertain. The germline gives CDR1 MNHEY, CDR2 SMNVEV (reference sequence). CDR3 length: 12 residues. V was cut by 5 bases and J by 4 bases, with 7 bases left in between. The chain's CDR3 is CASSNRADTQYF. CDR3 nucleotides: TGTGCCAGCAGTAATAGGGCAGATACGCAGTATTTT.

The chain joins TRBV28 to TRBJ1-2; 8 nucleotides line up with TRBD1. Germline CDR1 reads MDHEN; CDR2 reads SYDVKM. V gave up 5 bases and J gave up 7 bases; unmatched junction bases: 12. The CDR3 consists of 15 residues. The CDR3 region is CASSVSGGRFAGYTF. The CDR3 nucleotides read TGTGCCAGCAGTGTATCAGGGGGCCGCTTTGCTGGCTACACCTTC.

V and J are TRBV6-6 and TRBJ2-2, with 9 bases fitting TRBD1. This CDR3 is 16 amino acids long. Germline CDR1 and CDR2: MNHNY and SVGAGI (reference sequence). V dropped 8 bases and J dropped 1; count of bases not matched to a gene: 8. In DNA, the CDR3 is TGTGCCAGCGAAGACAGGGGGGGCTTGAACACCGGGGAGCTGTTTTTT. Its protein is CASEDRGGLNTGELFF.